Listed here are 10 T cell receptor beta chains from one sample, sequenced in a study of shared T cell receptors in the human thymus. TCRdb's copy holds only in-frame clones and misses some; the assay was immunoSEQ multiplex PCR. The data contain roughly 560,000 clones, around 82% of them singletons. This sample also appeared in a second study, on human thymus T cells.

Material for sequencing was thymocytes. These receptors originate from a boy younger than two with a congenital heart defect.

As concerns this clone: This same CDR3 is encoded by further DNA sequences in the sample. This chain uses TRBV7-2 with TRBJ2-7; 8 bases line up with TRBD2. CDR3 length: 14 residues. CDR1 is SGHTA and CDR2 is FQGNSA in the germline V gene. The J segment lost 3 bases and the V segment lost 1 base, leaving 2 bases of the junction unmatched. The CDR3 DNA reads TGTGCCAGCAGCTTAGGCGGGAGGAGCTACGAGCAGTACTTC. Protein sequence: CASSLGGRSYEQYF.

The chain recombines TRBV30 with TRBJ1-1; TRBD1 is a possible D gene (6 bases). With 5 bases removed from V and 3 bases from J, the gap between germline ends came to 25 bases. From germline, CDR1 is GTSNPN and CDR2 SVGIG (reference sequence). The CDR3 contains 17 residues. The CDR3 DNA is TGTGCCTGGGATTCTCCAGGGACACTGGATGGGCACACTGAAGCTTTCTTT. Translating gives CAWDSPGTLDGHTEAFF.

The chain employs TRBV5-1 and TRBJ2-3, with 8 bases fitting TRBD2. Germline CDR1 is SGHRS and CDR2 is YFSETQ. V was clipped by 4 bases and J by 2 bases; unmatched bases: 15. The CDR3 has 18 residues. CDR3 DNA sequence: TGCGCCAGCAGCCACGAATGGGTCGGCGGGGGGTTCACAGATACGCAGTATTTT. Translation gives CASSHEWVGGGFTDTQYF. The full variable domain, with the rest looked up from reference TRBV5-1 and TRBJ2-3, is KAGVTQTPRYLIKTRGQQVTLSCSPISGHRSVSWYQQTPGQGLQFLFEYFSETQRNKGNFPGRFSGRQFSNSRSEMNVSTLELGDSALYLCASSHEWVGGGFTDTQYFGPGTRLTVL.

The chain combines TRBV7-9 with TRBJ1-5, with TRBD1 identical over 8 bases. Germline V CDR1 and CDR2: SEHNR, FQNEAQ (reference sequence). This CDR3 is 17 amino acids long. Unmatched junction bases numbered 11, after V lost 3 bases and J lost 4 bases. DNA for the CDR3: TGTGCCAGCAGCTTGTGGACAGGGAAGGGGACGAATCAGCCCCAGCATTTT. It encodes CASSLWTGKGTNQPQHF.

This clone has just a few counts. The rearrangement joins TRBV12-5 to TRBJ1-5; no clear D gene. The CDR3 sequence is 13 residues long. Trimming shortened V by 5 bases and J by 3 bases, and 8 bases separated the two germline ends. Germline V gene sequence: CDR1 LGHNT, CDR2 FRNRAP. The CDR3 here is CASGPESNQPQHF. DNA of the CDR3: TGTGCTAGTGGTCCCGAGTCCAATCAGCCCCAGCATTTT.

The V gene is TRBV15, the J gene TRBJ2-7; D possibly corresponds to TRBD2 (5 bases). This CDR3 has 15 amino acids. Germline V CDR1 and CDR2: LNHNV, YYDKDF (reference sequence). Trimming left V 3 bases short and J 6 bases short, with 18 bases between. This chain's CDR3 is CATSSHHGEMCEQYF. The CDR3 region has the DNA TGTGCCACCAGCAGTCACCACGGGGAAATGTGCGAGCAGTACTTC.

With regard to this clone: The identical CDR3 is also encoded by other nucleotide sequences in the sample. The rearrangement links TRBV27 to TRBJ2-3; 13 nucleotides match TRBD2. Germline V gene sequence: CDR1 MNHEY, CDR2 SMNVEV (reference sequence). This CDR3 has 16 residues. J lost 3 bases, V lost 5 bases, and 5 bases had no gene match. The CDR3 loop reads CASSPRTSGRTDTQYF. For the CDR3, the DNA is TGTGCCAGCAGTCCCCGGACTAGCGGGAGAACAGATACGCAGTATTTT.

This clone was recorded only once. The chain joins TRBV9 to TRBJ2-3, with TRBD2 matching over 11 bases. The junction had 18 bases not matched to a gene; V was cut back by 0 bases and J by 0 bases. The CDR3 is made up of 22 amino acids. Germline CDR1 reads SGDLS; CDR2 reads YYNGEE. The CDR3 DNA is TGTGCCAGCAGCGTAGCTACGAGCGACGTCGCCGGGACTAGCGGAAGCACAGATACGCAGTATTTT. Translated, it gives CASSVATSDVAGTSGSTDTQYF.

The chain carries TRBV29-1 and TRBJ1-1, with 9 bases matching TRBD1. Germline V gene sequence: CDR1 SQVTM, CDR2 ANQGSEA. CDR3 length: 13 amino acids. Trimming cost V 8 bases and J 3 bases; bases outside gene matches: 7. The CDR3 nucleotides are TGCAGCCCTTGGGACAGGGTGCACACTGAAGCTTTCTTT. Its translation is CSPWDRVHTEAFF.

V gene TRBV9 combines with J gene TRBJ1-4; tentatively, D is TRBD1 (5 bases). V lost 3 bases and J 0 bases, leaving 12 bases between the germline ends. Germline CDR1 reads SGDLS; CDR2 reads YYNGEE. The CDR3 contains 16 residues. The CDR3 DNA follows: TGTGCCAGCAGCGCTGTTAGGGGCCCAACTAATGAAAAACTGTTTTTT. This translates into CASSAVRGPTNEKLFF.